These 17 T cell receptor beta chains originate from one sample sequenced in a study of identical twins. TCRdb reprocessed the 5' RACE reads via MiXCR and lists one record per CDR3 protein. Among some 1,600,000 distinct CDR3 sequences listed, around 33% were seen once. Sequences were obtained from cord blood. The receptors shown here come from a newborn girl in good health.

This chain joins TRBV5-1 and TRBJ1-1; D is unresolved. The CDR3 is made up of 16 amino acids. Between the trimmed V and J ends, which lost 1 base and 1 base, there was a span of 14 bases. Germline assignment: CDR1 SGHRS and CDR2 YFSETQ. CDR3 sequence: CASSLSPRRGNTEAFF. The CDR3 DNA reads TGCGCCAGCAGCTTGTCGCCCAGACGGGGGAACACTGAAGCTTTCTTT.

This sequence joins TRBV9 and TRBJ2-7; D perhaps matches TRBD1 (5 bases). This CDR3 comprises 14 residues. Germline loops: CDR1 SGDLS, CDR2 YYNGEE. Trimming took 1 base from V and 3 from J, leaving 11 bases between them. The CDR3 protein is CASSVSGMGYEQYF. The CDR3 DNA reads TGTGCCAGCAGCGTATCAGGGATGGGCTACGAGCAGTACTTC.

Written as DNA, the CDR3 is TGTGCCAGCAGCAAACGGGGGAGTATGGAGACCCAGTACTTC. This sequence encodes CASSKRGSMETQYF. This chain uses TRBV7-2 with TRBJ2-5; possible D gene TRBD2, 6 bases. Germline CDR1 is SGHTA and CDR2 is FQGNSA. The V end was cut by 5 bases, the J end by 5 bases, with 15 bases between. The CDR3 length is 14 residues.

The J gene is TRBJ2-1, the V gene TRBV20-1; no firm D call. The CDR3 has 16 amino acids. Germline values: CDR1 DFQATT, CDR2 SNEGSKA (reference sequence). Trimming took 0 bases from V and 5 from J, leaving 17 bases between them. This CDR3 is CSARDLRSSPHNEQFF. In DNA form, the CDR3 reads TGCAGTGCTAGAGACCTGCGGTCTAGTCCCCACAATGAGCAGTTCTTC.

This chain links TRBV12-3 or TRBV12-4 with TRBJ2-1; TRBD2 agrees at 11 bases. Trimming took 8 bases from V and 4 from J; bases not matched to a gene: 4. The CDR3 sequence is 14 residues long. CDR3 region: CASGSGGGYNEQFF. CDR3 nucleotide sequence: TGTGCCAGCGGTAGCGGGGGGGGATACAATGAGCAGTTCTTC.

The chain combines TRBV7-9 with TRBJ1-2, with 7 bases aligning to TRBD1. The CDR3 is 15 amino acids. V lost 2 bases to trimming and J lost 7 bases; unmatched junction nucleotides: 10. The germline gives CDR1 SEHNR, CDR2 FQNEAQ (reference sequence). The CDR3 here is CASSLTAGQRAGYTF. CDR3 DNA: TGTGCCAGCAGCTTAACCGCGGGACAGAGGGCTGGCTACACCTTC.

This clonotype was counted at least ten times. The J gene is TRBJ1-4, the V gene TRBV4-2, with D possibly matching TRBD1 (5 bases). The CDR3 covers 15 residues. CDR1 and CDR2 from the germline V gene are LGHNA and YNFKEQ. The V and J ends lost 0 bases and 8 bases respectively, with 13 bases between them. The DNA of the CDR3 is TGTGCCAGCAGCCAAGATCCAGGGTATGGGGAAAAACTGTTTTTT. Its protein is CASSQDPGYGEKLFF.

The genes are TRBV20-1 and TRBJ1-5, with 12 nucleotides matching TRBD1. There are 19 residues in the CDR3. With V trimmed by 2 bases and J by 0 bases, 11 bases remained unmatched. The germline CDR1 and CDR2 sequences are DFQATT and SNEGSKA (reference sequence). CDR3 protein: CSARRPGTGGLHSNQPQHF. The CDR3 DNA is TGCAGTGCTAGACGACCCGGGACAGGGGGCCTTCATAGCAATCAGCCCCAGCATTTT.

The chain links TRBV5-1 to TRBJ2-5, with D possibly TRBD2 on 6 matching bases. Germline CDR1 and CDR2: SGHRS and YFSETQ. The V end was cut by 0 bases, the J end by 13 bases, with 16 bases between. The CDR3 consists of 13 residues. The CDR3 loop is CASSLELGEARYF. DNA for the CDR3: TGCGCCAGCAGCTTGGAACTAGGGGAGGCCCGGTACTTC.

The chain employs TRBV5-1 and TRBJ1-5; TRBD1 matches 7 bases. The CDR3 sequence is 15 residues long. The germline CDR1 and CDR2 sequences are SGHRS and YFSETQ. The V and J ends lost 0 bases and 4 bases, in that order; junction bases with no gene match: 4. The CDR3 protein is CASSLEGQVNQPQHF. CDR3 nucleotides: TGCGCCAGCAGCTTGGAAGGACAGGTAAATCAGCCCCAGCATTTT.

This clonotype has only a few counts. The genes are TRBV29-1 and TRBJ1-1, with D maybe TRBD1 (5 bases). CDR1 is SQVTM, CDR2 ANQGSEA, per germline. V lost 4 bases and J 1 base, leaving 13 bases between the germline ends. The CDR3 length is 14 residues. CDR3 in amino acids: CSVVRGTANTEAFF. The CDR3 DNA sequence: TGCAGCGTTGTGCGCGGGACCGCGAACACTGAAGCTTTCTTT.

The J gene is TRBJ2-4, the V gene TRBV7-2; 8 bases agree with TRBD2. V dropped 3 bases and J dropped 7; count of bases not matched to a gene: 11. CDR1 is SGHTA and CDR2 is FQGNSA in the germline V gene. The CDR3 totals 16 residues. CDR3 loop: CASSFSGTDWGNIQYF. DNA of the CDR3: TGTGCCAGCAGCTTTAGCGGGACCGACTGGGGGAACATTCAGTACTTC.

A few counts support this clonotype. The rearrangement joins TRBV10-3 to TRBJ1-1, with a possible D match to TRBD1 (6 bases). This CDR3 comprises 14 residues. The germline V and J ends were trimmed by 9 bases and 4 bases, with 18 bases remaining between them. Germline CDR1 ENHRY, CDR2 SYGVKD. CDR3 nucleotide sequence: TGTGCCATTCGACCGGGGGGCTGGGCCACTGAAGCTTTCTTT. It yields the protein CAIRPGGWATEAFF.

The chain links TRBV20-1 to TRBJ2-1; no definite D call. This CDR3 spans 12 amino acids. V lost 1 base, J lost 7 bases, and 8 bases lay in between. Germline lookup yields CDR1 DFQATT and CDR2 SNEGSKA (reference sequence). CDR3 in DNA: TGCAGTGCTAGAGCCGGATTTAATGAGCAGTTCTTC. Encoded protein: CSARAGFNEQFF.

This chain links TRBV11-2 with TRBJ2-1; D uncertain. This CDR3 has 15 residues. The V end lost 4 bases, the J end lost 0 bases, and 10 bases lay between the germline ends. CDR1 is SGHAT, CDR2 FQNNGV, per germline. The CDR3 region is CASSYTFPSYNEQFF. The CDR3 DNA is TGTGCCAGCAGCTACACTTTTCCCTCCTACAATGAGCAGTTCTTC. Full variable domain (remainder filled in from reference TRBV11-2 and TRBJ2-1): EAGVAQSPRYKIIEKRQSVAFWCNPISGHATLYWYQQILGQGPKLLIQFQNNGVVDDSQLPKDRFSAERLKGVDSTLKIQPAKLEDSAVYLCASSYTFPSYNEQFFGPGTRLTVL.

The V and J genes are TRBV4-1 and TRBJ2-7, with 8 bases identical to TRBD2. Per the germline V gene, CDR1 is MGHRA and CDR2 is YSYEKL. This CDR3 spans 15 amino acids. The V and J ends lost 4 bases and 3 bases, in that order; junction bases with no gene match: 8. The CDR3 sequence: CASSRFSGAFYEQYF. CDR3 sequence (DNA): TGCGCCAGCAGCCGATTTAGCGGGGCCTTCTACGAGCAGTACTTC.

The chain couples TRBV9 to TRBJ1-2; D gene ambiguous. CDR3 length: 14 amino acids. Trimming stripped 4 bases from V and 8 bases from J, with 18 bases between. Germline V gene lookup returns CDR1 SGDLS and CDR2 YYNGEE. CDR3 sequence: CASSSSRGPGGYTF. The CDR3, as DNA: TGTGCCAGCAGCTCTAGTAGAGGACCGGGGGGCTACACCTTC.